A selection of T cell receptor beta chains follows, all from one sample in a study of CD8+ T cells in alopecia areata. Produced via immunoSEQ multiplex PCR; TCRdb's table is partial and in-frame only. The sample consists of more than 90,000 clones, about 60% of them appearing once. The specimen comprised CD8+ T cells sorted from blood, sampled at week 24, from a patient treated with tofacitinib. These TCRs come from a human donor with alopecia areata. Both conserved end residues are trimmed from each CDR3.

v_call: TRBV30; cdr3_aa: AWSVGGDGYT
v_call: TRBV29-1; cdr3_aa: SVGWEGETQY
v_call: TRBV6-5; cdr3_aa: ASSYSGLSNEKLF
v_call: TRBV2; cdr3_aa: ASGLRGGYT
v_call: TRBV12-5; cdr3_aa: ASGLGHPAVETQY
v_call: TRBV12-5; cdr3_aa: ASGSDPGTLNTEAF
v_call: TRBV7-9; cdr3_aa: ASSGTDRRNNEKLF
v_call: TRBV27; cdr3_aa: ASSPSGGDTYNEQF
v_call: TRBV14; cdr3_aa: ASSPLQGVRDEQF
v_call: TRBV5-4; cdr3_aa: ASSFGRGTYEQY
v_call: TRBV6-1; cdr3_aa: ASSEGGQGYEQY
v_call: TRBV5-6; cdr3_aa: ASSLSPPYEQY
v_call: TRBV2; cdr3_aa: ASNPMGGPTEAF
v_call: TRBV2; cdr3_aa: ASRDRGTYNEQF
v_call: TRBV25-1; cdr3_aa: ASSEWGETQY
v_call: TRBV7-9; cdr3_aa: ASSLSRDTYNSPLH
v_call: TRBV7-6; cdr3_aa: ASSLAPRNEQY
v_call: TRBV5-1; cdr3_aa: ASSPTGRGLGELF
v_call: TRBV27; cdr3_aa: ASSSGTGIRSNQPQH
v_call: TRBV12-5; cdr3_aa: ASGDSAIGGNQPQH
v_call: TRBV27; cdr3_aa: ASSPVPGHQYEQY
v_call: TRBV13; cdr3_aa: ASTSRDRTYEQY
v_call: TRBV12-5; cdr3_aa: ASGLPLQGGGTDTQY
v_call: TRBV27; cdr3_aa: ASTSPTETQY
v_call: TRBV5-6; cdr3_aa: ASSLADSNQPQH
v_call: TRBV25-1; cdr3_aa: ASSFPGDTGELF
v_call: TRBV4-1; cdr3_aa: ASSHPRDTQY
v_call: TRBV6-5; cdr3_aa: ASSQGGENEKLF
v_call: TRBV23-1; cdr3_aa: ASSPGQGKETQY
v_call: TRBV7-3; cdr3_aa: ASSLVSTGATQY
v_call: TRBV6-1; cdr3_aa: ASSGGHSGANVLT
v_call: TRBV30; cdr3_aa: AWSVRDSPLH
v_call: TRBV6-1; cdr3_aa: ASSWEAGEEAF
v_call: TRBV5-6; cdr3_aa: ASSQSQESQPQH
v_call: TRBV27; cdr3_aa: ASSLSAAGPIGYT
v_call: TRBV5-6; cdr3_aa: ASSLGEVPNYGYT
v_call: TRBV29-1; cdr3_aa: SADTYRTGAYEQY
v_call: TRBV4-1; cdr3_aa: ASSQDRGTVNQPQH
v_call: TRBV30; cdr3_aa: AWNRDGYT
v_call: TRBV13; cdr3_aa: ACSSGGSETQY
v_call: TRBV7-9; cdr3_aa: ASSRGQPVSSGANVLT
v_call: TRBV5-1; cdr3_aa: ASSLEGQGRSYEQY
v_call: TRBV5-8; cdr3_aa: ASSFGDSPLH
v_call: TRBV11-2; cdr3_aa: ASSLGAVRYYEQY
v_call: TRBV7-6; cdr3_aa: ASSLSDAGGTGELF
v_call: TRBV27; cdr3_aa: ASGSGRVYGYT
v_call: TRBV7-9; cdr3_aa: ASSFMFDQPQH
v_call: TRBV6-5; cdr3_aa: ASSHGTEPQH
v_call: TRBV4-1; cdr3_aa: ASSFDSESPLH
v_call: TRBV25-1; cdr3_aa: ASSEAGGTTYEQY
v_call: TRBV11-2; cdr3_aa: ASRRDRDNNEQF
v_call: TRBV14; cdr3_aa: ASSHPRDQTEDTQY